These T cell receptor beta chains were read from a single sample in a study of immune evolution from preneoplasia to lung adenocarcinoma. Repertoires were generated with immunoSEQ multiplex PCR, while TCRdb's copy carries only in-frame clones and drops some. Among 5,500 to 6,500 clones listed, roughly 79% were seen once. Sequencing was performed on FFPE adjacent normal lung tissue. The receptors come from a donor at least 70 years old with lung adenocarcinoma. Each CDR3 is given with its conserved first and last residue. A D gene is named only where the DNA matches it firmly. Where a row states a size, it is once, few, many or the class of an expanded clone; other rows omit it.

d_call: NA
clone_size: NA
v_call: TRBV7-3
cdr3_length: 13
j_call: TRBJ1-5
cdr3_nt: TGTGCCAGCAGCTTATTTCCCAATCAGCCCCAGCATTTT
cdr3_aa: CASSLFPNQPQHF

d_call: TRBD1
clone_size: NA
v_call: TRBV27
cdr3_length: 15
j_call: TRBJ1-2
cdr3_nt: TGTGCCAGCAGTTTAACCGGACAGGGGGCCTATGGCTACACCTTC
cdr3_aa: CASSLTGQGAYGYTF

d_call: NA
clone_size: NA
v_call: TRBV18
cdr3_length: 16
j_call: TRBJ2-2
cdr3_nt: TGTGCCAGCTCAACAACAGGGAATCCGAACACCGGGGAGCTGTTTTTT
cdr3_aa: CASSTTGNPNTGELFF

d_call: NA
clone_size: NA
v_call: TRBV2
cdr3_length: 13
j_call: TRBJ2-7
cdr3_nt: TGTGCCAGCAGTGCCGGGACCTCCTACGAGCAGTACTTC
cdr3_aa: CASSAGTSYEQYF

d_call: NA
clone_size: NA
v_call: TRBV20-1
cdr3_length: 11
j_call: TRBJ2-3
cdr3_nt: TGCAGTGCTAAAGGTCGAGATACGCAGTATTTT
cdr3_aa: CSAKGRDTQYF

d_call: NA
clone_size: NA
v_call: TRBV11-2
cdr3_length: 14
j_call: TRBJ2-7
cdr3_nt: TGTGCCAGCAGCTTAAACAGGGATATAGGTGAGCAGTACTTC
cdr3_aa: CASSLNRDIGEQYF

d_call: NA
clone_size: NA
v_call: TRBV19
cdr3_length: 14
j_call: TRBJ1-1
cdr3_nt: TGTGCCAGTACCGCCACAGGGTGGGTCACTGAAGCTTTCTTT
cdr3_aa: CASTATGWVTEAFF

d_call: NA
clone_size: NA
v_call: TRBV6-6
cdr3_length: 14
j_call: TRBJ2-7
cdr3_nt: TGTGCCAGCAGTTACTCGCCACAGGCCTACGAGCAGTACTTC
cdr3_aa: CASSYSPQAYEQYF

d_call: NA
clone_size: NA
v_call: TRBV6-5
cdr3_length: 15
j_call: TRBJ1-1
cdr3_nt: TGTGTCAGCAGTTTCGAGACAGGCGTAAACACTGAAGCTTTCTTT
cdr3_aa: CVSSFETGVNTEAFF

d_call: NA
clone_size: NA
v_call: TRBV4-1
cdr3_length: 18
j_call: TRBJ1-5
cdr3_nt: TGCGCCAGCAGCCAAGATCGGGGCGCAAGACGTAGAAATCAGCCCCAGCATTTT
cdr3_aa: CASSQDRGARRRNQPQHF

d_call: NA
clone_size: NA
v_call: TRBV11-3
cdr3_length: 14
j_call: TRBJ2-7
cdr3_nt: TGTGCCAGCAGCTATCCAGGACAGCCCTACGAGCAGTACTTC
cdr3_aa: CASSYPGQPYEQYF

d_call: NA
clone_size: NA
v_call: TRBV7-9
cdr3_length: 12
j_call: TRBJ2-3
cdr3_nt: TGTGCCAGCAGCCCAGGCCCGGGCCGCGAGTATTTT
cdr3_aa: CASSPGPGREYF

d_call: NA
clone_size: NA
v_call: TRBV10-3
cdr3_length: 15
j_call: TRBJ1-2
cdr3_nt: TGTGCCATCAGTGAGAATCTGTTGGCTAGGTATGGCTACACCTTC
cdr3_aa: CAISENLLARYGYTF

d_call: NA
clone_size: medium-sized
v_call: TRBV15
cdr3_length: 15
j_call: TRBJ2-7
cdr3_nt: TGTGCCACCAGCAGAGTCCGGGAGTCTACCCACGAGCAGTACTTC
cdr3_aa: CATSRVRESTHEQYF

d_call: NA
clone_size: NA
v_call: TRBV6-1
cdr3_length: 14
j_call: TRBJ2-1
cdr3_nt: TGTGCCAGCCCCCCAAACTGGGCTCCAAATGAGCAGTTCTTC
cdr3_aa: CASPPNWAPNEQFF

d_call: NA
clone_size: NA
v_call: TRBV11-2
cdr3_length: 18
j_call: TRBJ2-1
cdr3_nt: TGTGCCAGCAGCTTAGTCCTGACACGAAGGGAAGCATACAATGAGCAGTTCTTC
cdr3_aa: CASSLVLTRREAYNEQFF

d_call: TRBD1
clone_size: NA
v_call: TRBV6-6
cdr3_length: 14
j_call: TRBJ1-2
cdr3_nt: TGTGCCAGCCGCTCAGGGGGCCCTAACTATGGCTACACCTTC
cdr3_aa: CASRSGGPNYGYTF

d_call: NA
clone_size: NA
v_call: TRBV6-1
cdr3_length: 15
j_call: TRBJ1-5
cdr3_nt: TGTGCCAGCAGTGATCAAGACGGGGGCAATCAGCCCCAGCATTTT
cdr3_aa: CASSDQDGGNQPQHF

d_call: NA
clone_size: NA
v_call: TRBV9
cdr3_length: 14
j_call: TRBJ1-3
cdr3_nt: TGTGCCAGCAGCGTAGAGGGAGGTGGAAACACCATATATTTT
cdr3_aa: CASSVEGGGNTIYF

d_call: TRBD1
clone_size: NA
v_call: TRBV18
cdr3_length: 15
j_call: TRBJ1-5
cdr3_nt: TGTGCCAGCTCAATATCGGCAGGGGGAGGTCAGCCCCAGCATTTT
cdr3_aa: CASSISAGGGQPQHF

d_call: TRBD2
clone_size: NA
v_call: TRBV9
cdr3_length: 14
j_call: TRBJ2-7
cdr3_nt: TGTGCCAGCAGCTCACTAGCGGGAGACTACGAGCAGTACTTC
cdr3_aa: CASSSLAGDYEQYF

d_call: NA
clone_size: NA
v_call: TRBV28
cdr3_length: 14
j_call: TRBJ1-2
cdr3_nt: TGTGCCAGCAGTCCGGTTCGGGGGTACTATGGCTACACCTTC
cdr3_aa: CASSPVRGYYGYTF

d_call: TRBD1
clone_size: NA
v_call: TRBV6-5
cdr3_length: 13
j_call: TRBJ1-2
cdr3_nt: TGTGCCAGCAGTCTTAACAGGGGTAATGGCTACACCTTC
cdr3_aa: CASSLNRGNGYTF